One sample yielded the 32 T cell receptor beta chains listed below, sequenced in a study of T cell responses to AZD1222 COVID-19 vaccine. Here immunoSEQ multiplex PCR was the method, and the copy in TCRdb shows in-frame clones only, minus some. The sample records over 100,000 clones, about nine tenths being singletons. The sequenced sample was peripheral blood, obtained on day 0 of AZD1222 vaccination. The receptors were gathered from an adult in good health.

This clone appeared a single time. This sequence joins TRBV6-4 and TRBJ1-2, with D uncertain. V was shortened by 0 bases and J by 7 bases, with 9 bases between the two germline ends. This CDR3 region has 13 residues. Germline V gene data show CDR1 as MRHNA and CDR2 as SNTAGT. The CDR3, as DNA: TGTGCCAGCAGTGACTCGCCCGGGTTTGGCTACACCTTC. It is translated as CASSDSPGFGYTF.

CDR3 DNA: TGTGCCAGCAGTGAGGTGGACAGAGGTAATGAAAAACTGTTTTTT. Translating gives CASSEVDRGNEKLFF. The gene calls are TRBV6-1 and TRBJ1-4; TRBD1 might be the D (6 bases). V dropped 3 bases and J dropped 4 bases, with 12 bases sitting between them. This CDR3 comprises 15 residues. CDR1 and CDR2 (germline): MNHNS, SASEGT.

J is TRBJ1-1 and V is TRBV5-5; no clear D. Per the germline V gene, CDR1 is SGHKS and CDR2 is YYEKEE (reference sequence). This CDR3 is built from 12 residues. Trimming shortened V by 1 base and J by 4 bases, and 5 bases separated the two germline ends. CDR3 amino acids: CASSLSSTEAFF. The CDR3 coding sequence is TGTGCCAGCAGCTTGAGTTCCACTGAAGCTTTCTTT.

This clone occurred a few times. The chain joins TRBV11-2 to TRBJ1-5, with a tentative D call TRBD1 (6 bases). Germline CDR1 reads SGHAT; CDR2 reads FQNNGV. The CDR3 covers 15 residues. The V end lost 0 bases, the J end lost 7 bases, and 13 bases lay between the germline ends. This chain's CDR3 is CASSLEAGAGQPQHF. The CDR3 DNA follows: TGTGCCAGCAGCTTAGAGGCAGGGGCAGGACAGCCCCAGCATTTT. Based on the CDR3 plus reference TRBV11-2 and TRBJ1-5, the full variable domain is EAGVAQSPRYKIIEKRQSVAFWCNPISGHATLYWYQQILGQGPKLLIQFQNNGVVDDSQLPKDRFSAERLKGVDSTLKIQPAKLEDSAVYLCASSLEAGAGQPQHFGDGTRLSIL.

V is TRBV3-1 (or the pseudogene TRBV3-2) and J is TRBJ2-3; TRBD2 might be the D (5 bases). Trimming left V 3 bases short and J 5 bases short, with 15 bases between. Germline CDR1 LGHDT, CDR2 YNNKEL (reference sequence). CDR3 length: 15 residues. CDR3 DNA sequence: TGTGCCAGCAGCCAGAGGAGCGGAACCGGAGATACGCAGTATTTT. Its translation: CASSQRSGTGDTQYF.

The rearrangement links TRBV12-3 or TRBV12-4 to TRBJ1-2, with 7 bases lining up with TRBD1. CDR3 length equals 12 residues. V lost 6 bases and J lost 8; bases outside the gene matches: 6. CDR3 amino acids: CASSLTGSGYTF. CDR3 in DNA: TGTGCCAGCAGCTTGACAGGGTCGGGCTACACCTTC.

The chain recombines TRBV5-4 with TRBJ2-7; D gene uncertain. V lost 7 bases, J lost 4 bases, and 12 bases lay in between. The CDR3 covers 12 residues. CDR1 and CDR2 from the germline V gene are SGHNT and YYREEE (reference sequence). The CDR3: CASPGFVYEQYF. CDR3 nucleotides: TGTGCCAGCCCCGGATTTGTTTACGAGCAGTACTTC. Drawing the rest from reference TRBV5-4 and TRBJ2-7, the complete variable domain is ETGVTQSPTHLIKTRGQQVTLRCSSQSGHNTVSWYQQALGQGPQFIFQYYREEENGRGNFPPRFSGLQFPNYSSELNVNALELDDSALYLCASPGFVYEQYFGPGTRLTVT.

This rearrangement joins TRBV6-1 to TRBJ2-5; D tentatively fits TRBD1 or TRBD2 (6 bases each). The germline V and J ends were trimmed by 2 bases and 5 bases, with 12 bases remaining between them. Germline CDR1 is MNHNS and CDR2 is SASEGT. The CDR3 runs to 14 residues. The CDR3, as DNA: TGTGCCAGCAGTGAAAGAGGGGGGCTGGAGACCCAGTACTTC. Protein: CASSERGGLETQYF.

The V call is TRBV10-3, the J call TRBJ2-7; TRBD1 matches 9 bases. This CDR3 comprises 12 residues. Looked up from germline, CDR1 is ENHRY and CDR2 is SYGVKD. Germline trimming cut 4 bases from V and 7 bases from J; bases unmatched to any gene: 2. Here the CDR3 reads CAISGDREEQYF. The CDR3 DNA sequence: TGTGCCATCAGTGGGGACAGGGAAGAGCAGTACTTC.

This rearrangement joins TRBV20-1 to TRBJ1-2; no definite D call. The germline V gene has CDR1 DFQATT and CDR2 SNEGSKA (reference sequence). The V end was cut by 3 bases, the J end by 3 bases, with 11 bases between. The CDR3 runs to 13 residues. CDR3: CSASNGEDYGYTF. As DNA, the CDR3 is TGCAGTGCTAGTAACGGGGAGGACTATGGCTACACCTTC.

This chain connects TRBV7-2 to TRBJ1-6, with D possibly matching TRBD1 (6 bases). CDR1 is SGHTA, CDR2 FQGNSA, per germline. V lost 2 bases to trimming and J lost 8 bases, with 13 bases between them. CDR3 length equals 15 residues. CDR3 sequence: CASSLTWGRDSPLHF. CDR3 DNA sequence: TGTGCCAGCAGCTTAACATGGGGGCGCGATTCACCCCTCCACTTT.

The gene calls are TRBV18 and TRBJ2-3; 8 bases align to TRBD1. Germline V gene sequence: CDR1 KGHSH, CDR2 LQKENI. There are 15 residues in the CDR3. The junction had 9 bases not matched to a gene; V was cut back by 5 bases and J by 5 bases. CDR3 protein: CASSSTGTGGDTQYF. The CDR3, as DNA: TGTGCCAGCTCATCGACCGGGACAGGCGGAGATACGCAGTATTTT.

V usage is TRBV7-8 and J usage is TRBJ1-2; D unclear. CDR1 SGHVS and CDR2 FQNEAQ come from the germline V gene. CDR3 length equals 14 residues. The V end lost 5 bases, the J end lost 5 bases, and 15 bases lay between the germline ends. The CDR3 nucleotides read TGTGCCAGCAGCCAGGAAGGGTCGTGGTATGGCTACACCTTC. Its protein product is CASSQEGSWYGYTF.

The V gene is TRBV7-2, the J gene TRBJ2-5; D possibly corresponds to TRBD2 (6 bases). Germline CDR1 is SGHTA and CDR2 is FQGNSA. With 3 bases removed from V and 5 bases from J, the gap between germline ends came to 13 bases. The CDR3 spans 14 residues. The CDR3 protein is CASSFAGSWETQYF. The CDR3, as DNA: TGTGCCAGCAGCTTTGCGGGAAGTTGGGAGACCCAGTACTTC.

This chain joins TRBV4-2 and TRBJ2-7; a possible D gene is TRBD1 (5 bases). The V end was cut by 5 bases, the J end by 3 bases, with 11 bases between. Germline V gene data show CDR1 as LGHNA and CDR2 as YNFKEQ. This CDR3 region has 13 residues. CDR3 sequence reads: CASSKSDSYEQYF. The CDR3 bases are TGTGCCAGCAGCAAATCCGACAGCTACGAGCAGTACTTC.

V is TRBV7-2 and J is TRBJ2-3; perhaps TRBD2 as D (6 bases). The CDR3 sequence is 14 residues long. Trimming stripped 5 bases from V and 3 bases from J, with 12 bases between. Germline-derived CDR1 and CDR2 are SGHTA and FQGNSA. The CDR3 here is CASSPRDWTDTQYF. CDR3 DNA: TGTGCCAGCAGCCCCCGGGACTGGACAGATACGCAGTATTTT. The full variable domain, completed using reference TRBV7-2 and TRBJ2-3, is GAGVSQSPSNKVTEKGKDVELRCDPISGHTALYWYRQSLGQGLEFLIYFQGNSAPDKSGLPSDRFSAERTGGSVSTLTIQRTQQEDSAVYLCASSPRDWTDTQYFGPGTRLTVL.

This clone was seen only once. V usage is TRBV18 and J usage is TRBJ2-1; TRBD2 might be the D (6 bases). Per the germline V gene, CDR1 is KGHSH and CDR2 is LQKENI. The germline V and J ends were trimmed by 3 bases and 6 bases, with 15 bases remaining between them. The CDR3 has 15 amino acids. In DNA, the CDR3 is TGTGCCAGCTCACCGTCGGTAGCGGAGCTCAATGAGCAGTTCTTC. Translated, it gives CASSPSVAELNEQFF.

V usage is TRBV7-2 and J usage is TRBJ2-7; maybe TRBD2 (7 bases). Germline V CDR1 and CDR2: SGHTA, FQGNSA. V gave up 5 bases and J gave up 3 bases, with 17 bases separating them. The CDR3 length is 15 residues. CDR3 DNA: TGTGCCAGCAGCCCCGCGGGGGCCCCCTTCTACGAGCAGTACTTC. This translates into CASSPAGAPFYEQYF.

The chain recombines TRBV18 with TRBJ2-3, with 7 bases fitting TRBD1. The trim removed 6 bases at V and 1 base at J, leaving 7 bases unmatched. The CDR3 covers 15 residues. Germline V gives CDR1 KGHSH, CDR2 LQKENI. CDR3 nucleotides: TGTGCCAGCTCGCCTCCGGGACAGCGCACAGATACGCAGTATTTT. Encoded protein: CASSPPGQRTDTQYF.

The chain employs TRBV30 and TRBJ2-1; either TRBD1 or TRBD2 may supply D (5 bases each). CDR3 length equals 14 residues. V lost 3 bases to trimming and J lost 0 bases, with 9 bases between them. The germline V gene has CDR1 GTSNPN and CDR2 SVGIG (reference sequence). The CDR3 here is CAWRAGSSYNEQFF. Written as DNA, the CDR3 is TGTGCCTGGAGGGCAGGGAGCTCCTACAATGAGCAGTTCTTC.

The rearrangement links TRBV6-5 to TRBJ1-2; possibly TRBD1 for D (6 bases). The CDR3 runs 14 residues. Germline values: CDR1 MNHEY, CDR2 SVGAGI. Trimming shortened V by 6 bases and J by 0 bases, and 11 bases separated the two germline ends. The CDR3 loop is CASRIGGTNYGYTF. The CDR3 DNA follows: TGTGCCAGCAGAATAGGGGGAACTAACTATGGCTACACCTTC.

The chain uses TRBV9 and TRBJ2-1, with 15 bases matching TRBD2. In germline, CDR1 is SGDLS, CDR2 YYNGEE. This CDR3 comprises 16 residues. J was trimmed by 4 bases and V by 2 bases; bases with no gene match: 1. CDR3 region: CASSVGTSGGYNEQFF. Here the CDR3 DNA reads TGTGCCAGCAGCGTTGGGACTAGCGGGGGGTACAATGAGCAGTTCTTC.

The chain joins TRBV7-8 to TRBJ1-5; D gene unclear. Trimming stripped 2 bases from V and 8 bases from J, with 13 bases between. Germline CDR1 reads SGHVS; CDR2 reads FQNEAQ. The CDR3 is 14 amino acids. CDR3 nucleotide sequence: TGTGCCAGCAGCTTAAGCGGCCACCTCGAGCCCCAGCATTTT. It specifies CASSLSGHLEPQHF.

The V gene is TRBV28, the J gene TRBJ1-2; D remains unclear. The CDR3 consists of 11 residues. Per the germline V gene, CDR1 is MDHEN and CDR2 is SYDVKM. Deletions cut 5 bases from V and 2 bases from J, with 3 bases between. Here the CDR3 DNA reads TGTGCCAGCAGTCAAAACTATGGCTACACCTTC. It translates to CASSQNYGYTF.

This CDR3 reads CAVSGGGNTEAFF. CDR3 sequence (DNA): TGTGCCGTCTCGGGAGGGGGTAACACTGAAGCTTTCTTT. The genes are TRBV15 and TRBJ1-1; D perhaps matches TRBD1 (6 bases). The CDR3 consists of 13 residues. V gave up 11 bases and J gave up 2 bases, with 15 bases separating them. The germline gives CDR1 LNHNV, CDR2 YYDKDF (reference sequence). The complete variable domain, with remaining parts taken from reference TRBV15 and TRBJ1-1, reads DAMVIQNPRYQVTQFGKPVTLSCSQTLNHNVMYWYQQKSSQAPKLLFHYYDKDFNNEADTPDNFQSRRPNTSFCFLDIRSPGLGDTAMYLCAVSGGGNTEAFFGQGTRLTVV.

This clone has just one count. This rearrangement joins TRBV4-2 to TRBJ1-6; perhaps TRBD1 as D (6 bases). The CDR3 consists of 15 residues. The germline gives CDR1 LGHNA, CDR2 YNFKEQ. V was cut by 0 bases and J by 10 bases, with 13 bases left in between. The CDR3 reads CASSQDFRGRSPLHF. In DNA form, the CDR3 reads TGTGCCAGCAGCCAAGATTTCAGGGGCCGGTCACCCCTCCACTTT.

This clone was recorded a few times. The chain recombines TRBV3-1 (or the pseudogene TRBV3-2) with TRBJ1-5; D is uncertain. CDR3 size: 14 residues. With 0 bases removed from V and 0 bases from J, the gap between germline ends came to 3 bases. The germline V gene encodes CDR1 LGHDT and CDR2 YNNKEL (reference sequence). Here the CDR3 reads CASSQEGSNQPQHF. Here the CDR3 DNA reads TGTGCCAGCAGCCAAGAGGGTAGCAATCAGCCCCAGCATTTT.

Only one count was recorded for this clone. The CDR3 reads CASSLGGASGNTEAFF. In nucleotides, the CDR3 is TGTGCCAGCAGCCTGGGGGGGGCCAGCGGGAACACTGAAGCTTTCTTT. V usage is TRBV5-4 and J usage is TRBJ1-1, with D maybe TRBD1 (6 bases). Between the trimmed V and J ends, which lost 4 bases and 1 base, there was a span of 17 bases. Germline V gene lookup returns CDR1 SGHNT and CDR2 YYREEE (reference sequence). The CDR3 covers 16 residues.

In nucleotides, the CDR3 is TGTGCCAGTAGTATGTGGCTTGCGGGAGGAAACACTGAAGCTTTCTTT. Translated, it gives CASSMWLAGGNTEAFF. The chain couples TRBV19 to TRBJ1-1; D not resolved. In germline, CDR1 is LNHDA, CDR2 SQIVND (reference sequence). Between the trimmed V and J ends, which lost 3 bases and 2 bases, there was a span of 16 bases. There are 16 residues in the CDR3. The whole variable domain, remainder taken from reference TRBV19 and TRBJ1-1, is DGGITQSPKYLFRKEGQNVTLSCEQNLNHDAMYWYRQDPGQGLRLIYYSQIVNDFQKGDIAEGYSVSREKKESFPLTVTSAQKNPTAFYLCASSMWLAGGNTEAFFGQGTRLTVV.

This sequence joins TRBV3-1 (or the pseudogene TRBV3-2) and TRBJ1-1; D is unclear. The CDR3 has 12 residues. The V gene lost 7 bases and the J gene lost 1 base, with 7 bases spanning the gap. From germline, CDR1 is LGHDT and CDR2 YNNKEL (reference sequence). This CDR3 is CASTTANTEAFF. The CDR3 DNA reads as TGTGCCAGCACCACGGCGAACACTGAAGCTTTCTTT.

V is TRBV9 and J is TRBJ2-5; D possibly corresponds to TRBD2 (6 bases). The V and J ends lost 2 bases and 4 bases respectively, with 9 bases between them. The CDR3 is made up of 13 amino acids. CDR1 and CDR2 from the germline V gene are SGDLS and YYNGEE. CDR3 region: CASSVWGGETQYF. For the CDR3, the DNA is TGTGCCAGCAGCGTGTGGGGAGGAGAGACCCAGTACTTC.

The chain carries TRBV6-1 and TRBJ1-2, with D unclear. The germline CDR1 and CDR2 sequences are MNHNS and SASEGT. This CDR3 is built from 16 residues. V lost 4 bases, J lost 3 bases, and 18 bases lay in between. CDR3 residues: CASSAASELRDYGYTF. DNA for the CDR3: TGTGCCAGCAGTGCCGCTTCAGAGCTTCGGGACTATGGCTACACCTTC.